These 10 T cell receptor beta chains came from one sample sequenced in a study of blood T cell repertoires in COVID-19. Repertoires were generated with immunoSEQ multiplex PCR, while TCRdb's copy carries only in-frame clones and drops some. The sample records 130,000 or so clones, less than 85% being singletons. Sequences were obtained from peripheral blood. These receptor sequences come from a woman aged 55-70 years with acute or convalescent COVID-19.

This chain connects TRBV11-2 to TRBJ1-3; 7 bases line up with TRBD1. V gave up 5 bases and J gave up 0 bases; unmatched junction bases: 7. From germline, CDR1 is SGHAT and CDR2 FQNNGV. The length of the CDR3 is 16 residues. The CDR3 nucleotides read TGTGCCAGCAGCGGGACAGAATTTTCCTCTGGAAACACCATATATTTT. Translation gives CASSGTEFSSGNTIYF.

The chain links TRBV19 to TRBJ2-3; D might be TRBD2 (6 bases). CDR1 is LNHDA and CDR2 is SQIVND in the germline V gene (reference sequence). The CDR3 is made up of 16 amino acids. The ends were cut back, 7 bases at V and 1 base at J, with 18 bases in the middle. The CDR3 is CASTAWAGKGTDTQYF. The CDR3 bases are TGTGCCAGTACCGCCTGGGCGGGGAAAGGCACAGATACGCAGTATTTT.

This chain connects TRBV7-2 to TRBJ2-2, with a tentative D call TRBD1 (5 bases). CDR3 size: 15 residues. CDR1 and CDR2 from the germline V gene are SGHTA and FQGNSA. Deletions cut 5 bases from V and 4 bases from J, with 14 bases between. The CDR3 sequence: CASSPLQGGTGELFF. The CDR3 region has the DNA TGTGCCAGCAGCCCTCTGCAGGGCGGCACCGGGGAGCTGTTTTTT.

In its sample, this clone was seen many times. The rearrangement joins TRBV6-4 to TRBJ1-2, with a possible D match to TRBD1 (5 bases). Trimming left V 4 bases short and J 6 bases short, with 12 bases between. This CDR3 has 13 amino acids. Germline V gene lookup returns CDR1 MRHNA and CDR2 SNTAGT. The CDR3 coding sequence is TGTGCCAGCAGTGGCGACCCCAGGGATGGCTACACCTTC. Protein: CASSGDPRDGYTF.

This clone was recorded once. The rearrangement links TRBV29-1 to TRBJ1-2; 8 bases fit TRBD1. The germline gives CDR1 SQVTM, CDR2 ANQGSEA. The CDR3 is made up of 14 amino acids. V lost 0 bases and J lost 8; bases outside the gene matches: 8. CDR3 DNA: TGCAGCGTTGAAGAACCCGACAGGGGAGGAGGCTACACCTTC. Its protein is CSVEEPDRGGGYTF.

CDR3: CATPGRGNEKLFF. The CDR3 coding sequence is TGCGCCACCCCGGGCAGGGGGAATGAAAAACTGTTTTTT. The chain is built from TRBV10-1 and TRBJ1-4; TRBD1 matches at 7 bases. The CDR3 is 13 amino acids. V gave up 10 bases and J gave up 5 bases; unmatched junction bases: 7. Per germline, CDR1 WNHNN and CDR2 SYGVQD (reference sequence).

The chain combines TRBV18 with TRBJ1-1; D ambiguous. Trimming left V 2 bases short and J 1 base short, with 17 bases between. Germline V gene sequence: CDR1 KGHSH, CDR2 LQKENI. CDR3 length: 17 amino acids. CDR3 nucleotides: TGTGCCAGCTCACCATTACCGCCTGGGAGGGAGAACACTGAAGCTTTCTTT. Translation gives CASSPLPPGRENTEAFF.

The gene calls are TRBV7-6 and TRBJ1-3; 9 positions match TRBD1. This CDR3 region has 15 residues. The V and J ends lost 4 bases and 4 bases, in that order; junction bases with no gene match: 5. The germline CDR1 and CDR2 sequences are SGHVS and FNYEAQ. The CDR3 bases are TGTGCCAGCAGCTACGACGGACAGGGGGGAAACACCATATATTTT. Its protein product is CASSYDGQGGNTIYF. Drawing the rest from reference TRBV7-6 and TRBJ1-3, the complete variable domain is GAGVSQSPRYKVTKRGQDVALRCDPISGHVSLYWYRQALGQGPEFLTYFNYEAQQDKSGLPNDRFSAERPEGSISTLTIQRTEQRDSAMYRCASSYDGQGGNTIYFGEGSWLTVV.

The rearrangement joins TRBV7-8 to TRBJ2-7; unclear D gene. The V and J ends lost 5 bases and 6 bases respectively, with 17 bases between them. The CDR3 is made up of 14 amino acids. Germline V gene lookup returns CDR1 SGHVS and CDR2 FQNEAQ. The CDR3 is CASSPTPGTFEQYF. The CDR3 region has the DNA TGTGCCAGCAGCCCGACGCCAGGAACCTTCGAGCAGTACTTC.

The rearrangement uses TRBV10-3 and TRBJ2-1, with D maybe TRBD1 (7 bases). Germline values: CDR1 ENHRY, CDR2 SYGVKD. The germline V and J ends were trimmed by 4 bases and 7 bases, with 23 bases remaining between them. There are 17 residues in the CDR3. The CDR3 region is CAISGRGDRLTINEQFF. In nucleotides, the CDR3 is TGTGCCATCAGTGGCCGCGGGGACAGATTGACGATAAATGAGCAGTTCTTC.